The source of this TCR beta chain is a study of radiotherapy plus CTLA-4 blockade in lung cancer. This clone was seen a single time. This table comes from immunoSEQ multiplex PCR, and its TCRdb copy is limited to in-frame clones, with some not included. The sample lists about 98,000 clones; 85% to 90% were seen once. Chemo-refractory metastatic non-small-cell lung cancer patients received focal radiation with ipilimumab CTLA-4 blockade. Losses at the gene ends were 6 bases for V and 2 bases for J; bases not matched to a gene: 1. The CDR3 length is 14 residues. The germline CDR1 and CDR2 sequences are SGHAT and FQNNGV.

This sequence originates from a human donor with non-small cell lung cancer that progressed on radiotherapy plus ipilimumab. The chain recombines TRBV11-2 with TRBJ1-3; 10 bases align to TRBD1. Sequencing was performed on peripheral blood, taken from a patient treated with radiotherapy plus ipilimumab. The CDR3: CASRTGGPGNTIYF. CDR3 DNA: TGTGCCAGCAGGACAGGGGGCCCTGGAAACACCATATATTTT.